Below, 8 T cell receptor beta chains from the same sample are listed, as sequenced in a study of blood T cell repertoires in COVID-19 (dated by TCRdb to the early 2020s). Libraries were constructed by the immunoSEQ multiplex PCR assay. The table comes from immuneACCESS by way of TCRdb, which keeps in-frame sequences with V and J called. Part of the clones is missing from these tables; in studies checked, under half for an unresolved V gene and the rest for unknown reasons. Present in this sample are under 200,000 clones, about 86% of which were seen just once. The top ten clones comprise roughly 10% of the sample. The sample taken for sequencing was peripheral blood. The origin of the receptors is a man aged 70 or older with active or convalescent COVID-19.

The rearrangement links TRBV5-1 to TRBJ1-1, with D unresolved. The CDR3 runs to 15 residues. Trimming took 0 bases from V and 5 from J, leaving 14 bases between them. Looked up from germline, CDR1 is SGHRS and CDR2 is YFSETQ. The chain's CDR3 is CASSLERPAGTEAFF. The DNA for the CDR3 is TGCGCCAGCAGCTTGGAGCGACCGGCGGGGACTGAAGCTTTCTTT. Using reference TRBV5-1 and TRBJ1-1 for the parts outside the CDR3, the full variable domain is KAGVTQTPRYLIKTRGQQVTLSCSPISGHRSVSWYQQTPGQGLQFLFEYFSETQRNKGNFPGRFSGRQFSNSRSEMNVSTLELGDSALYLCASSLERPAGTEAFFGQGTRLTVV.

As DNA, the CDR3 is TGCGCCAGCAGCTTCCGGGACAGGGTACGGGAGCTGTTTTTT. This sequence encodes CASSFRDRVRELFF. This rearrangement joins TRBV5-1 to TRBJ2-2, with 9 bases matching TRBD1. Trimming cost V 2 bases and J 9 bases; bases outside gene matches: 5. The germline CDR1 and CDR2 sequences are SGHRS and YFSETQ. The CDR3 is made up of 14 amino acids.

This chain uses TRBV7-9 with TRBJ1-1; 10 positions match TRBD1. Looked up from germline, CDR1 is SEHNR and CDR2 is FQNEAQ (reference sequence). After removal of 5 bases from V and 0 bases from J, the junction contained 9 bases not matched to a gene. The CDR3 extends over 17 amino acids. The CDR3: CASSPRGTGALNTEAFF. CDR3 nucleotide sequence: TGTGCCAGCAGCCCCCGGGGGACAGGGGCTTTGAACACTGAAGCTTTCTTT.

This sequence joins TRBV11-2 and TRBJ1-2, with D possibly being TRBD1 (6 bases). Trimming removed 4 bases at V and 3 bases at J, with 15 bases between. The CDR3 is made up of 15 amino acids. CDR1 and CDR2 from the germline V gene are SGHAT and FQNNGV. The CDR3 region has the DNA TGTGCCAGCAGCTCCCTCACAGGGTTGGACTATGGCTACACCTTC. Protein: CASSSLTGLDYGYTF.

CDR3 bases: TGTGCCAGCAGCTTAGGCGGATCCCTAAAAAACATTCAGTACTTC. It encodes CASSLGGSLKNIQYF. The chain couples TRBV7-2 to TRBJ2-4; D unresolved. V lost 1 base to trimming and J lost 4 bases, with 11 bases between them. The V gene's germline CDR1 is SGHTA and CDR2 FQGNSA. This CDR3 spans 15 amino acids.

The V and J genes are TRBV5-4 and TRBJ2-4, with D perhaps matching TRBD1 (6 bases). Per germline, CDR1 SGHNT and CDR2 YYREEE (reference sequence). The V gene lost 3 bases and the J gene lost 3 bases, with 13 bases spanning the gap. This CDR3 spans 15 amino acids. CDR3 nucleotide sequence: TGTGCCAGCAGCTCGCGACAGGCTCACAAAAACATTCAGTACTTC. It translates to CASSSRQAHKNIQYF.

The chain recombines TRBV18 with TRBJ1-1; no clear D. CDR1 is KGHSH and CDR2 is LQKENI in the germline V gene. The CDR3 is made up of 12 amino acids. Trimming stripped 3 bases from V and 2 bases from J, with 4 bases between. The CDR3 here is CASSPYNTEAFF. CDR3 sequence (DNA): TGTGCCAGCTCACCGTATAACACTGAAGCTTTCTTT.

The V gene is TRBV30, the J gene TRBJ1-2, with TRBD1 identical over 7 bases. The CDR3 spans 15 residues. The germline V gene has CDR1 GTSNPN and CDR2 SVGIG (reference sequence). V lost 3 bases and J lost 3; bases outside the gene matches: 10. CDR3 nucleotides: TGTGCCTGGAGCCTAAGATCAGGGGGTTACTATGGCTACACCTTC. Its translation is CAWSLRSGGYYGYTF.